Listed here is a single T cell receptor beta chain. This sample is drawn from a study of immune characterization of retroperitoneal liposarcoma. Germline values: CDR1 MNHEY, CDR2 SVGAGI. V lost 6 bases and J lost 13; bases outside the gene matches: 16. The CDR3 runs to 15 residues. TCRdb recomputed calls from the PCR reads with MiXCR, one row per CDR3 protein. The repertoire holds about 1,500 distinct CDR3 sequences, with around 43% as singletons. J is TRBJ2-1 and V is TRBV6-5; 9 bases match TRBD1. The sample comprised tumor tissue. This TCR was recovered from a female donor with retroperitoneal liposarcoma. The CDR3 spells CASSPQGARQETQFF. CDR3 sequence (DNA): TGTGCCAGCAGCCCACAGGGGGCGCGCCAAGAGACCCAGTTCTTC.